Shown below are 21 T cell receptor beta chains from a single sample sequenced in a study of shared clonotypes between healthy human individuals. Profiled with immunoSEQ multiplex PCR; TCRdb holds only in-frame clones, not every one. This table holds fewer than 1.4 million clones, about 84% found once. Sequences were obtained from memory CD4+ T cells from PBMCs. The sample's subset: CD45RA-negative fraction. These receptors were taken from a man aged 18 to 30 in good health. Some clones in this sample may be carry-over from other donors' samples.

Only a few counts were recorded for this clone. This chain joins TRBV28 and TRBJ1-2; D unclear. CDR3 length: 14 residues. V lost 7 bases to trimming and J lost 3 bases, with 15 bases between them. Germline CDR1 and CDR2: MDHEN and SYDVKM. CDR3 in amino acids: CASTKTVTYYGYTF. CDR3 DNA sequence: TGTGCCAGCACCAAAACAGTGACATACTATGGCTACACCTTC.

This clone was counted a single time. The chain couples TRBV9 to TRBJ2-7; a weak D match, TRBD2 (6 bases). This CDR3 comprises 13 residues. V lost 3 bases and J lost 6, with 13 bases in between. Germline loops: CDR1 SGDLS, CDR2 YYNGEE. DNA of the CDR3: TGTGCCAGCAGCGCGGAGGGCCTCGCCGAGCAGTACTTC. This translates into CASSAEGLAEQYF.

V and J are TRBV7-2 and TRBJ2-2; 10 bases are shared with TRBD2. Germline-derived CDR1 and CDR2 are SGHTA and FQGNSA. The CDR3 is 17 residues long. The junction had 7 bases not matched to a gene; V was cut back by 0 bases and J by 6 bases. CDR3 residues: CASSLASSGRFAGELFF. CDR3 in DNA: TGTGCCAGCAGCTTAGCCTCTAGCGGGAGATTCGCCGGGGAGCTGTTTTTT.

This clone was detected only once. This chain's CDR3 is CASSLVLAGGLEDTQYF. In DNA form, the CDR3 reads TGTGCCAGCAGCTTGGTGCTAGCGGGAGGGCTTGAAGATACGCAGTATTTT. The chain couples TRBV5-6 to TRBJ2-3, with TRBD2 matching 12 bases. Losses at the gene ends were 0 bases for V and 5 bases for J; bases not matched to a gene: 7. The germline CDR1 and CDR2 sequences are SGHDT and YYEEEE. CDR3 length: 17 residues.

The chain joins TRBV28 to TRBJ2-1; D unresolved. The CDR3 runs 15 residues. CDR1 is MDHEN and CDR2 is SYDVKM in the germline V gene. V was trimmed by 4 bases and J by 0 bases, leaving 10 bases between them. The CDR3: CASSSRVFSYNEQFF. The CDR3 bases are TGTGCCAGCAGTTCCCGGGTTTTCTCCTACAATGAGCAGTTCTTC. The full variable domain, in which reference TRBV28 and TRBJ2-1 provide the parts outside the CDR3, is DVKVTQSSRYLVKRTGEKVFLECVQDMDHENMFWYRQDPGLGLRLIYFSYDVKMKEKGDIPEGYSVSREKKERFSLILESASTNQTSMYLCASSSRVFSYNEQFFGPGTRLTVL.

V is TRBV4-1 and J is TRBJ1-5; D is unclear. The CDR3 runs 16 residues. V lost 4 bases and J lost 4, with 17 bases in between. CDR1 MGHRA and CDR2 YSYEKL come from the germline V gene. DNA of the CDR3: TGCGCCAGCAGCCCGGGTGAGGACGGAAGAAATCAGCCCCAGCATTTT. This encodes CASSPGEDGRNQPQHF.

A single count supports this clone. V and J are TRBV6-5 and TRBJ2-3; D might be TRBD1 or TRBD2, each matching 5 bases. The CDR3 is 13 residues long. Trimming left V 7 bases short and J 1 base short, with 9 bases between. In germline, CDR1 is MNHEY, CDR2 SVGAGI. CDR3 nucleotides: TGTGCCAGCACCGGGGCGGGCACAGATACGCAGTATTTT. Translating it yields CASTGAGTDTQYF.

A single count supports this clone. The chain links TRBV28 to TRBJ1-2, with TRBD1 matching 9 bases. Per the germline V gene, CDR1 is MDHEN and CDR2 is SYDVKM. The CDR3 contains 12 residues. V lost 6 bases to trimming and J lost 8 bases; unmatched junction nucleotides: 4. CDR3 DNA sequence: TGTGCCAGCAGGGGGACAGGGCGCGGCTACACCTTC. Its protein product is CASRGTGRGYTF.

About this clone itself: A much larger clone differs from this one at a single base, so this may be a read error. The chain combines TRBV30 with TRBJ1-3; no reliable D call. Per the germline V gene, CDR1 is GTSNPN and CDR2 is SVGIG (reference sequence). Trimming left V 1 base short and J 3 bases short, with 10 bases between. The CDR3 loop spans 14 amino acids. The CDR3 bases are TGTGCCTGGAGTGCACAGAGGGTTGGAAACACCATATATTTT. Protein: CAWSAQRVGNTIYF.

The chain uses TRBV28 and TRBJ2-5; possibly TRBD2 for D (7 bases). V shed 7 bases and J shed 2 bases, with 14 bases lying between them. This CDR3 contains 14 residues. Per germline, CDR1 MDHEN and CDR2 SYDVKM. CDR3 DNA: TGTGCCAGCACCCCGGGGGGCTCACAAGAGACCCAGTACTTC. Translating it yields CASTPGGSQETQYF.

J is TRBJ2-7 and V is TRBV14; 10 bases agree with TRBD2. Germline assignment: CDR1 SGHDN and CDR2 FVKESK. J was trimmed by 7 bases and V by 4 bases; bases with no gene match: 10. The CDR3 is made up of 15 amino acids. Here the CDR3 reads CASSRSIAGGGEQYF. CDR3 sequence (DNA): TGTGCCAGCAGCCGTTCTATAGCGGGAGGAGGAGAGCAGTACTTC.

This chain links TRBV7-2 with TRBJ1-2, with D unresolved. Germline CDR1 is SGHTA and CDR2 is FQGNSA. V was cut by 3 bases and J by 5 bases, with 7 bases left in between. This CDR3 contains 12 residues. DNA for the CDR3: TGTGCCAGCAGCTTCCGGGGATATGGCTACACCTTC. This translates into CASSFRGYGYTF. The full variable domain, with the rest looked up from reference TRBV7-2 and TRBJ1-2, is GAGVSQSPSNKVTEKGKDVELRCDPISGHTALYWYRQSLGQGLEFLIYFQGNSAPDKSGLPSDRFSAERTGGSVSTLTIQRTQQEDSAVYLCASSFRGYGYTFGSGTRLTVV.

On this clone itself: Other DNA variants within this sample encode the same CDR3. The chain links TRBV29-1 to TRBJ1-1; D not resolved. Trimming removed 3 bases from V and 7 bases from J, with 9 bases in between. Germline CDR1 reads SQVTM; CDR2 reads ANQGSEA. This CDR3 comprises 11 residues. CDR3 sequence (DNA): TGCAGCGTTGAGGAGTCGCATGAAGCTTTCTTT. Translated: CSVEESHEAFF.

J is TRBJ2-1 and V is TRBV6-5; no reliable D call. Trimming shortened V by 6 bases and J by 3 bases, and 15 bases separated the two germline ends. Germline V gives CDR1 MNHEY, CDR2 SVGAGI. This CDR3 region has 15 residues. The DNA for the CDR3 is TGTGCCAGCAGCCACCGTACTTACCTCTACAATGAGCAGTTCTTC. Encoded protein: CASSHRTYLYNEQFF.

The chain links TRBV7-2 to TRBJ2-2; TRBD2 matches 9 bases. The ends lost 2 bases at V and 6 bases at J; junction bases unmatched: 4. CDR3 size: 15 residues. Per germline, CDR1 SGHTA and CDR2 FQGNSA. CDR3 protein: CASSLSREGSGELFF. CDR3 DNA sequence: TGTGCCAGCAGCTTATCGCGGGAGGGCTCCGGGGAGCTGTTTTTT.

Details on this clone: Different DNA sequences within this sample yield the same CDR3. The chain uses TRBV29-1 and TRBJ2-2, with TRBD2 as a possible D gene (5 bases). Per the germline V gene, CDR1 is SQVTM and CDR2 is ANQGSEA. Trimming cost V 6 bases and J 0 bases, with 11 bases left between them. The CDR3 totals 14 residues. For the CDR3, the DNA is TGCAGCGTCCGAACGGGATCGAACACCGGGGAGCTGTTTTTT. Amino acids: CSVRTGSNTGELFF.

The chain uses TRBV29-1 and TRBJ1-4, with D tentatively TRBD1 (5 bases). In germline, CDR1 is SQVTM, CDR2 ANQGSEA. V dropped 7 bases and J dropped 3 bases, with 12 bases sitting between them. The CDR3 has 13 amino acids. The CDR3 loop reads CSAMRGSNEKLFF. CDR3 nucleotide sequence: TGCAGCGCCATGAGGGGTTCTAATGAAAAACTGTTTTTT.

The rearrangement links TRBV28 to TRBJ2-5; 14 bases map to TRBD2. J lost 5 bases, V lost 2 bases, and 1 base had no gene match. This CDR3 has 15 amino acids. Germline CDR1 MDHEN, CDR2 SYDVKM. CDR3 bases: TGTGCCAGCAGTTTAGGGACTAGCGGGAGTGAGACCCAGTACTTC. Residues: CASSLGTSGSETQYF.

This rearrangement joins TRBV5-6 to TRBJ2-2; 9 bases map to TRBD2. V gave up 4 bases and J gave up 10 bases; unmatched junction bases: 11. Germline V gene sequence: CDR1 SGHDT, CDR2 YYEEEE. The CDR3 totals 15 residues. The DNA for the CDR3 is TGTGCCAGCAGCCCCCGACTAGCGGCAGTTCCGGAGCTGTTTTTT. Amino acids: CASSPRLAAVPELFF.

This clone was counted only a few times. The V gene is TRBV18, the J gene TRBJ2-3, with D unresolved. Germline lookup yields CDR1 KGHSH and CDR2 LQKENI. Deletions cut 2 bases from V and 10 bases from J, with 16 bases between. The CDR3 consists of 14 residues. CDR3 sequence reads: CASSPDSVLPAQYF. In nucleotides, the CDR3 is TGTGCCAGCTCACCAGATTCCGTCCTTCCTGCGCAGTATTTT.

This chain joins TRBV5-4 and TRBJ2-7; 10 nucleotides line up with TRBD2. This CDR3 has 16 residues. The V gene's germline CDR1 is SGHNT and CDR2 YYREEE (reference sequence). V was clipped by 0 bases and J by 5 bases; unmatched bases: 8. CDR3 in amino acids: CASSLGASGSPNEQYF. The CDR3 nucleotides read TGTGCCAGCAGCTTGGGGGCTAGCGGGAGCCCCAACGAGCAGTACTTC.